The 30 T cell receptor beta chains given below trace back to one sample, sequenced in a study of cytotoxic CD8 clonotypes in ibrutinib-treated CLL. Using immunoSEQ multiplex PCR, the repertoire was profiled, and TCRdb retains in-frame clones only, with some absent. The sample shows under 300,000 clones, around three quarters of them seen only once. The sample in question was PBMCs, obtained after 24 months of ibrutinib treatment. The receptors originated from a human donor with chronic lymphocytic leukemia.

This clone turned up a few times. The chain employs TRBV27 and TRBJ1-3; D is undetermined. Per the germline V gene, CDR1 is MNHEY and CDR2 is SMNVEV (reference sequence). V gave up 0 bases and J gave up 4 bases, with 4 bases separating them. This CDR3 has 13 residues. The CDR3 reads CASSLSGGNTIYF. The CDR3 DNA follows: TGTGCCAGCAGTTTATCGGGAGGAAACACCATATATTTT.

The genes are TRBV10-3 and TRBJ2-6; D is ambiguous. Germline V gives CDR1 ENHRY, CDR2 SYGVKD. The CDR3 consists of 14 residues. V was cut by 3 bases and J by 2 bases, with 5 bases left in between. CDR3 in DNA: TGTGCCATCAGTGAATTTACTGGGGCCAACGTCCTGACTTTC. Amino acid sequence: CAISEFTGANVLTF.

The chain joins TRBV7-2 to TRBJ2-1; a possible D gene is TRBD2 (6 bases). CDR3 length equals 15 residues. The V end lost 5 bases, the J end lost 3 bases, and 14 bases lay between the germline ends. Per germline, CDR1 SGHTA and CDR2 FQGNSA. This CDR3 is CASSRGLTVYNEQFF. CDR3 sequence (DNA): TGTGCCAGCAGCCGTGGACTAACCGTCTACAATGAGCAGTTCTTC.

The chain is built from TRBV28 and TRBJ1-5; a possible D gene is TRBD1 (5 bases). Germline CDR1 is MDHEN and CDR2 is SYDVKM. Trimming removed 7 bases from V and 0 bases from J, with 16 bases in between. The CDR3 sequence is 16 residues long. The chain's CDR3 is CASIRGGAHSNQPQHF. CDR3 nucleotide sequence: TGTGCCAGCATAAGAGGAGGGGCCCATAGCAATCAGCCCCAGCATTTT.

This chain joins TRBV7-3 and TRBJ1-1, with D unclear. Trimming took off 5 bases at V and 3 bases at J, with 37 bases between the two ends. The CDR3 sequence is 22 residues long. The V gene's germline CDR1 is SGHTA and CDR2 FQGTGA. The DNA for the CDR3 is TGTGCCAGCAGCCTAAAGCCGCGAAATATCCGACCGGGCACGCCTTTAGACACTGAAGCTTTCTTT. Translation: CASSLKPRNIRPGTPLDTEAFF.

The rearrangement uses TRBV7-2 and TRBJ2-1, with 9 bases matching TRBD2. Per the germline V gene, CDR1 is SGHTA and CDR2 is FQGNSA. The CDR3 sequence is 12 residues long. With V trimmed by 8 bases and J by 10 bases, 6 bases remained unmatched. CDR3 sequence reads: CASDSSGNEQFF. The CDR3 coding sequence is TGTGCCAGCGACTCTAGCGGGAACGAGCAGTTCTTC.

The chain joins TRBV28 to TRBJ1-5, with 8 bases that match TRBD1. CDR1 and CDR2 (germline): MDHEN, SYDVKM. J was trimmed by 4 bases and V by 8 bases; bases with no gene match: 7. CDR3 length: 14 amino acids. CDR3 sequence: CASLIGQGNQPQHF. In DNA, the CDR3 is TGTGCCAGCCTCATCGGACAGGGTAATCAGCCCCAGCATTTT.

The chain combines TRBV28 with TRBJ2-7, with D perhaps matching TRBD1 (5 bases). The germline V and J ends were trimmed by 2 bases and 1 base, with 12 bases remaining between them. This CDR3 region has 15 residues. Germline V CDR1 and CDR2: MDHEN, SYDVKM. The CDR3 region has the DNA TGTGCCAGCAGTTTACCGCAGGGTCTGTCCTACGAGCAGTACTTC. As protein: CASSLPQGLSYEQYF. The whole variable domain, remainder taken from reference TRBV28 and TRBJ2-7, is DVKVTQSSRYLVKRTGEKVFLECVQDMDHENMFWYRQDPGLGLRLIYFSYDVKMKEKGDIPEGYSVSREKKERFSLILESASTNQTSMYLCASSLPQGLSYEQYFGPGTRLTVT.

This CDR3 is CASSPRTQGTTEAFF. In DNA, the CDR3 is TGTGCCAGCAGCCCCCGGACGCAGGGTACCACTGAAGCTTTCTTT. The chain uses TRBV9 and TRBJ1-1; maybe TRBD1 (5 bases). Germline loops: CDR1 SGDLS, CDR2 YYNGEE. The V and J ends lost 4 bases and 4 bases respectively, with 17 bases between them. The CDR3 consists of 15 residues.

Here the CDR3 DNA reads TGTGCCAGCACACCTCCGGGCCGACCGGGAGAGCAGTACTTC. It is translated as CASTPPGRPGEQYF. J is TRBJ2-7 and V is TRBV6-5; a weak D match, TRBD2 (5 bases). Trimming removed 7 bases from V and 7 bases from J, with 20 bases in between. CDR3 length: 14 residues. Per germline, CDR1 MNHEY and CDR2 SVGAGI.

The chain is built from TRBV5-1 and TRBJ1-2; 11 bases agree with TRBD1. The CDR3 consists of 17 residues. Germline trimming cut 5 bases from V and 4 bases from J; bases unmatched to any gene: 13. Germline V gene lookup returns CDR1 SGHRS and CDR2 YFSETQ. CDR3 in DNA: TGCGCCAGCAGTTACGGGACAGGGGGAAATAAAGTCTATGGCTACACCTTC. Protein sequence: CASSYGTGGNKVYGYTF. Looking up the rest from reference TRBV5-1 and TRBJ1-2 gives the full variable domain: KAGVTQTPRYLIKTRGQQVTLSCSPISGHRSVSWYQQTPGQGLQFLFEYFSETQRNKGNFPGRFSGRQFSNSRSEMNVSTLELGDSALYLCASSYGTGGNKVYGYTFGSGTRLTVV.

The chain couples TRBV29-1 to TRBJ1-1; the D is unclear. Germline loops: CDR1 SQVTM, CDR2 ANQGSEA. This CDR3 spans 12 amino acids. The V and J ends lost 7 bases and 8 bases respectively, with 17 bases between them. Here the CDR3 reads CSATTRRSEAFF. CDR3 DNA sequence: TGCAGCGCAACCACTAGGAGGAGCGAAGCTTTCTTT.

The CDR3 reads CASVTGNSYEQYF. CDR3 bases: TGTGCCAGCGTGACAGGGAACTCCTACGAGCAGTACTTC. The chain is built from TRBV28 and TRBJ2-7; 7 bases agree with TRBD1. This CDR3 comprises 13 residues. Germline trimming cut 8 bases from V and 0 bases from J; bases unmatched to any gene: 4. Germline loops: CDR1 MDHEN, CDR2 SYDVKM. Together with reference TRBV28 and TRBJ2-7, the CDR3 gives the full variable domain: DVKVTQSSRYLVKRTGEKVFLECVQDMDHENMFWYRQDPGLGLRLIYFSYDVKMKEKGDIPEGYSVSREKKERFSLILESASTNQTSMYLCASVTGNSYEQYFGPGTRLTVT.

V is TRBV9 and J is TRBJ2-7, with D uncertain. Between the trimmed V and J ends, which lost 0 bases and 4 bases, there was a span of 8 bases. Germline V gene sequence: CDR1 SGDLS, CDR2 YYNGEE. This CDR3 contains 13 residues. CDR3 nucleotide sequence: TGTGCCAGCAGCGTAGAGGTAGGTTACGAGCAGTACTTC. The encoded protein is CASSVEVGYEQYF.

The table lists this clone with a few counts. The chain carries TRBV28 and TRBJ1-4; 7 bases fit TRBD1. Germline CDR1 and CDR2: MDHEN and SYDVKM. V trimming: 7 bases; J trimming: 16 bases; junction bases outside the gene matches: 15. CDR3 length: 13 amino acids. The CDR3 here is CASKERPTGSPFF. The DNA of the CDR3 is TGTGCCAGCAAGGAGAGACCGACAGGGAGTCCGTTTTTT.

DNA for the CDR3: TGTGCCAGCACCCCCCCGGGTAGCTCCTACGAGCAGTACTTC. As protein: CASTPPGSSYEQYF. J is TRBJ2-7 and V is TRBV7-9; the D is unclear. V was shortened by 7 bases and J by 0 bases, with 13 bases between the two germline ends. This CDR3 is 14 amino acids long. CDR1 is SEHNR and CDR2 is FQNEAQ in the germline V gene (reference sequence).

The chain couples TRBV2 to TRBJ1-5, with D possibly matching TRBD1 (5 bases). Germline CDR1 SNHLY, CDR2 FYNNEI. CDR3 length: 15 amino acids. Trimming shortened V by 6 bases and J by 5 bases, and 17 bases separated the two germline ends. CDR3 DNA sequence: TGTGCCAGCAGCAATCAGGGAATGGGGGATCAGCCCCAGCATTTT. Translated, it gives CASSNQGMGDQPQHF.

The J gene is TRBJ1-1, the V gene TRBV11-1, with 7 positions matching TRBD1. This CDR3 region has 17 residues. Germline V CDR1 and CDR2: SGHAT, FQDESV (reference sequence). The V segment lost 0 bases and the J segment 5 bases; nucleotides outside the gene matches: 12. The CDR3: CASSLASTGLMGTEAFF. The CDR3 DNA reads TGTGCCAGCAGCTTAGCTTCGACAGGGCTGATGGGAACTGAAGCTTTCTTT.

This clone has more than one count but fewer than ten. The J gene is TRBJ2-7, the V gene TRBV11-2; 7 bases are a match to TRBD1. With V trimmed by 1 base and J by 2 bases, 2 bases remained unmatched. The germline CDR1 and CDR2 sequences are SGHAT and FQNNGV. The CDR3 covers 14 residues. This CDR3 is CASSLGGTAYEQYF. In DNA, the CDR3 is TGTGCCAGCAGCTTAGGGGGGACAGCCTACGAGCAGTACTTC. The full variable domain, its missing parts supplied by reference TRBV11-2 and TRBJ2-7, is EAGVAQSPRYKIIEKRQSVAFWCNPISGHATLYWYQQILGQGPKLLIQFQNNGVVDDSQLPKDRFSAERLKGVDSTLKIQPAKLEDSAVYLCASSLGGTAYEQYFGPGTRLTVT.

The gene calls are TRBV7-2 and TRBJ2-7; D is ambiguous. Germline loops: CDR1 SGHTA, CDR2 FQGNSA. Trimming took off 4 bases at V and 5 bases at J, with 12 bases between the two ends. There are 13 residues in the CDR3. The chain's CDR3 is CASSSRPSDEQYF. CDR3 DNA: TGTGCCAGCAGCTCACGGCCCAGCGACGAGCAGTACTTC.

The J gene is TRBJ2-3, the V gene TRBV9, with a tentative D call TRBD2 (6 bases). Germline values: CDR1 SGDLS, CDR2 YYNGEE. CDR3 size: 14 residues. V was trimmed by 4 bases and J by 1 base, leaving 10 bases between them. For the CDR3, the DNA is TGTGCCAGCAGCCGGGGAGGAGGCACAGATACGCAGTATTTT. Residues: CASSRGGGTDTQYF.

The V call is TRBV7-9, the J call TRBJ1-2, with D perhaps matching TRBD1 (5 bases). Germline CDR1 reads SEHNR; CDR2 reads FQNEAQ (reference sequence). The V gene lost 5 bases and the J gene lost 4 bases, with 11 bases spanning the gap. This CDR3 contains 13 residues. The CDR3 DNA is TGTGCCAGCAGCCTGACGGACATCTATGGCTACACCTTC. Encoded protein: CASSLTDIYGYTF.

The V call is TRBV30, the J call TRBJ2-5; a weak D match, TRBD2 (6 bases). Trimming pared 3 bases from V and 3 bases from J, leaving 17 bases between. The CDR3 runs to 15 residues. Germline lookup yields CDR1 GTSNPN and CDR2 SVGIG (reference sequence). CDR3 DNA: TGTGCCTGGAGCGGGGAGGTGTGGGAAGAAGAGACCCAGTACTTC. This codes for CAWSGEVWEEETQYF.

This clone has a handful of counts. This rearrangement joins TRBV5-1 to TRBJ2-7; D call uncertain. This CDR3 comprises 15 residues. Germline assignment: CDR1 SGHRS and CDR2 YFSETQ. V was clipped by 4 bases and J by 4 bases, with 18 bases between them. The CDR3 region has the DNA TGCGCCAGCAGCCCGCAACAAGATTTACCGTACGAGCAGTACTTC. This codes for CASSPQQDLPYEQYF.

CDR3 DNA sequence: TGTGCCAGCGGCAGGAATCGGCCTTATGGCTACACCTTC. Its protein product is CASGRNRPYGYTF. The chain carries TRBV27 and TRBJ1-2; D gene ambiguous. The germline V gene encodes CDR1 MNHEY and CDR2 SMNVEV (reference sequence). The CDR3 is made up of 13 amino acids. The ends were cut back, 8 bases at V and 5 bases at J, with 15 bases in the middle.

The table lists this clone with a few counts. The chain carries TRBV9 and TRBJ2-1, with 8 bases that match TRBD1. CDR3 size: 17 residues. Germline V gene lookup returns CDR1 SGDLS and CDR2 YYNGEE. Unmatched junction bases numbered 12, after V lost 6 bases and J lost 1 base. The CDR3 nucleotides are TGTGCCAGCAAGGCTGGAGGTCGGACAGGGTCCTACAATGAGCAGTTCTTC. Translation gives CASKAGGRTGSYNEQFF. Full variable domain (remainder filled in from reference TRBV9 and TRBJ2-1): DSGVTQTPKHLITATGQRVTLRCSPRSGDLSVYWYQQSLDQGLQFLIQYYNGEERAKGNILERFSAQQFPDLHSELNLSSLELGDSALYFCASKAGGRTGSYNEQFFGPGTRLTVL.

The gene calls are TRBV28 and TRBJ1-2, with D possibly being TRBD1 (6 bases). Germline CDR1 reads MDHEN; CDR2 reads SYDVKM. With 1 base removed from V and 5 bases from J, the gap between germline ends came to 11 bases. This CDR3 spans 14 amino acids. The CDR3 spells CASSLSGGRYGYTF. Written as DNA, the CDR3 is TGTGCCAGCAGTTTATCGGGGGGCCGTTATGGCTACACCTTC.

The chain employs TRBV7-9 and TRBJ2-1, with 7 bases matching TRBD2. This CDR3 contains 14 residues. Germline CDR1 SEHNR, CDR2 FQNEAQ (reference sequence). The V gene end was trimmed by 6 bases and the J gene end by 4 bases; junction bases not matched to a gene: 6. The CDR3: CASRTGLRYNEQFF. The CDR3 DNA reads TGTGCCAGCAGGACGGGACTACGTTACAATGAGCAGTTCTTC. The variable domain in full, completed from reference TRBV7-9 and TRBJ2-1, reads DTGVSQNPRHKITKRGQNVTFRCDPISEHNRLYWYRQTLGQGPEFLTYFQNEAQLEKSRLLSDRFSAERPKGSFSTLEIQRTEQGDSAMYLCASRTGLRYNEQFFGPGTRLTVL.

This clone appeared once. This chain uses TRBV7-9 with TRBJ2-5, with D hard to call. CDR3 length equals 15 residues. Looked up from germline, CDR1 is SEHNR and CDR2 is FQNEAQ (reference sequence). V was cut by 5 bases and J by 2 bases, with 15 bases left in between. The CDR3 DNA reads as TGTGCCAGCAGCCCCCCCGAAGCCCTACAAGAGACCCAGTACTTC. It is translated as CASSPPEALQETQYF. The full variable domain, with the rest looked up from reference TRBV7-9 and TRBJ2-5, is DTGVSQNPRHKITKRGQNVTFRCDPISEHNRLYWYRQTLGQGPEFLTYFQNEAQLEKSRLLSDRFSAERPKGSFSTLEIQRTEQGDSAMYLCASSPPEALQETQYFGPGTRLLVL.

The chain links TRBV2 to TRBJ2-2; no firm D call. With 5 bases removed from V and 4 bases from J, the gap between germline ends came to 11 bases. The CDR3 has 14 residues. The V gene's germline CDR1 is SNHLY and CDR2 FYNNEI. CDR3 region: CASSPELATGELFF. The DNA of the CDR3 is TGTGCCAGCAGTCCTGAATTAGCCACCGGGGAGCTGTTTTTT.